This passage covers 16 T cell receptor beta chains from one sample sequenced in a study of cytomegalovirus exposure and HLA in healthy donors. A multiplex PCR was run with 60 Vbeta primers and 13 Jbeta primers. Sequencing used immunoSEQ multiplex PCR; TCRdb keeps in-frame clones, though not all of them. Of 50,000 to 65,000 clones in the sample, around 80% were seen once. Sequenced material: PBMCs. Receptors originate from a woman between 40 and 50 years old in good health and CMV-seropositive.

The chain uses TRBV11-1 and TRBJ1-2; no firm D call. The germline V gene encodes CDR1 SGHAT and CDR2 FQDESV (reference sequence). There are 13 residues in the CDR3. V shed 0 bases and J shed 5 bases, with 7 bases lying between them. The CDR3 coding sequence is TGTGCCAGCAGCTTAGCTTCAGAATATGGCTACACCTTC. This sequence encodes CASSLASEYGYTF.

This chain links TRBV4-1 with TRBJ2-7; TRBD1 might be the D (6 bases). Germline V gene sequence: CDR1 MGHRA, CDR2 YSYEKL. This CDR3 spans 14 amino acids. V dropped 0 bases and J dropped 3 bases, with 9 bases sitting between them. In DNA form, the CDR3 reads TGCGCCAGCAGCCAAGACAGGGGAGTCTACGAGCAGTACTTC. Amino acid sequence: CASSQDRGVYEQYF.

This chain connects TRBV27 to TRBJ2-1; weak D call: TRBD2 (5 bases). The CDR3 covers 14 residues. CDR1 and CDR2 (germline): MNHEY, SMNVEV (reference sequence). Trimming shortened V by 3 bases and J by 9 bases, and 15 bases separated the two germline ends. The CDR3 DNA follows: TGTGCCAGCAGTTTGGTTTTAGAGGGTACTGAGCAGTTCTTC. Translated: CASSLVLEGTEQFF.

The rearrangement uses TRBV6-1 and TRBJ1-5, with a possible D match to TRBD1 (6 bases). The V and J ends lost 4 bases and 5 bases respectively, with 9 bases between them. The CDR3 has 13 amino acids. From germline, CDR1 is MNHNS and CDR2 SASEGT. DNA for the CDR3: TGTGCCAGCAGTGCACAGGGACATCAGCCCCAGCATTTT. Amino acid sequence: CASSAQGHQPQHF.

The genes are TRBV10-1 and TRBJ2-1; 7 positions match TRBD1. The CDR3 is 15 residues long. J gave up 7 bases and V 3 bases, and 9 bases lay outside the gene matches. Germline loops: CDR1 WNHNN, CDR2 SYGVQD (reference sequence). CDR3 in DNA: TGCGCCAGCAGTGATCCAGGGGGTGATGGGAATGAGCAGTTCTTC. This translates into CASSDPGGDGNEQFF.

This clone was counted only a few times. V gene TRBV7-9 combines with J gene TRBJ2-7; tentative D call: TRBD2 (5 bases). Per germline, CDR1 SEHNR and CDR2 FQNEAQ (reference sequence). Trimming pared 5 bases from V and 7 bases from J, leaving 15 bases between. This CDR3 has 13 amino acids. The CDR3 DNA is TGTGCCAGCAGCCCCCCCGGGGAGCGTGAGCAGTACTTC. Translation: CASSPPGEREQYF.

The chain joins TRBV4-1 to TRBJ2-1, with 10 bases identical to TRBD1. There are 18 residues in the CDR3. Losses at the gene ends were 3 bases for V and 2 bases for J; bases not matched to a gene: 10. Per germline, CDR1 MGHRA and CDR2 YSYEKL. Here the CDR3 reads CASSQPPGGTGAYNEQFF. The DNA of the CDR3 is TGCGCCAGCAGCCAGCCCCCAGGGGGGACAGGGGCCTACAATGAGCAGTTCTTC.

The CDR3 region has the DNA TGTGCCAGCAGCCTCTCTCTGACAGCCAACTATGGCTACACCTTC. It translates to CASSLSLTANYGYTF. This chain links TRBV16 with TRBJ1-2; possibly TRBD1 for D (5 bases). The CDR3 runs to 15 residues. Germline lookup yields CDR1 KGHSY and CDR2 FQNENV. Trimming left V 4 bases short and J 2 bases short, with 14 bases between.

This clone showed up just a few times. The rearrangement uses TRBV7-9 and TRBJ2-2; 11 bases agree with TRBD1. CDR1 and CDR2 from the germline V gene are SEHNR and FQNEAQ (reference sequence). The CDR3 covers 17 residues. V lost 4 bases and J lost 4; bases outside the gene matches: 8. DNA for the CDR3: TGTGCCAGCAGCTCGCCCTCCGGGACAGGGGGCACCGGGGAGCTGTTTTTT. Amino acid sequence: CASSSPSGTGGTGELFF.

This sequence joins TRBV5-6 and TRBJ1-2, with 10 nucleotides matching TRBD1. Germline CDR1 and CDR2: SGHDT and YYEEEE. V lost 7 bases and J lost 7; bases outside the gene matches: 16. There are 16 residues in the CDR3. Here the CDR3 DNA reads TGTGCCAGCTCCCCCCCTAGGGGACAGGGGCCCAGTGGCTACACCTTC. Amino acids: CASSPPRGQGPSGYTF.

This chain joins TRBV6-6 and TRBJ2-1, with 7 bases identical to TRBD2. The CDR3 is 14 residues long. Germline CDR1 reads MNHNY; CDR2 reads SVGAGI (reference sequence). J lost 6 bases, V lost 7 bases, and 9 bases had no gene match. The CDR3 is CASNSGTTSNEQFF. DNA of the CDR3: TGTGCCAGCAACTCCGGGACTACCTCCAATGAGCAGTTCTTC.

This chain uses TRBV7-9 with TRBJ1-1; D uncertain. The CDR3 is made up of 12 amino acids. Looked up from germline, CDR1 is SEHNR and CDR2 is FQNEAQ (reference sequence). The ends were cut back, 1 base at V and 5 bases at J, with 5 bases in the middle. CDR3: CASSLGLTEAFF. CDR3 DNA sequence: TGTGCCAGCAGCTTAGGGCTTACTGAAGCTTTCTTT.

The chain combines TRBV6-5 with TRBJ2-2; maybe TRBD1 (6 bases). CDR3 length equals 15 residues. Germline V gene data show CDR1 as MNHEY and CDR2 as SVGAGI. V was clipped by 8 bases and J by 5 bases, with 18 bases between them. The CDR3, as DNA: TGTGCCAGCGTACAGGGTTCCCCGGGAACCGGGGAGCTGTTTTTT. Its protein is CASVQGSPGTGELFF.

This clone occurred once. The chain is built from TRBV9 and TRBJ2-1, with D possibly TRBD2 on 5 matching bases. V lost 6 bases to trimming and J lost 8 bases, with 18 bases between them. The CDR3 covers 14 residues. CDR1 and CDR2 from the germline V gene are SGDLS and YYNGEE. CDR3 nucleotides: TGTGCCAGCACTAAGGACTTGTCGCTCGATGAGCAGTTCTTC. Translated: CASTKDLSLDEQFF.

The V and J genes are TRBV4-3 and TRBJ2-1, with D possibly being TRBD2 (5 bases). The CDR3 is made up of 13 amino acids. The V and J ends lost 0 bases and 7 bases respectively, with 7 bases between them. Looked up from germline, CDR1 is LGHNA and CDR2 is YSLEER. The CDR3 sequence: CASSQDWRNEQFF. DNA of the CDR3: TGCGCCAGCAGCCAAGACTGGAGGAATGAGCAGTTCTTC.

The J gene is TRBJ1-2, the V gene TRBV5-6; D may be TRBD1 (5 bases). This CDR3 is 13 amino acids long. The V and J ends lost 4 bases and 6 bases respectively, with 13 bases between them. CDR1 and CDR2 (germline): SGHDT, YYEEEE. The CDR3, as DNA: TGTGCCAGCAGCCCCGGGCCCAGGGATGGCTACACCTTC. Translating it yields CASSPGPRDGYTF.